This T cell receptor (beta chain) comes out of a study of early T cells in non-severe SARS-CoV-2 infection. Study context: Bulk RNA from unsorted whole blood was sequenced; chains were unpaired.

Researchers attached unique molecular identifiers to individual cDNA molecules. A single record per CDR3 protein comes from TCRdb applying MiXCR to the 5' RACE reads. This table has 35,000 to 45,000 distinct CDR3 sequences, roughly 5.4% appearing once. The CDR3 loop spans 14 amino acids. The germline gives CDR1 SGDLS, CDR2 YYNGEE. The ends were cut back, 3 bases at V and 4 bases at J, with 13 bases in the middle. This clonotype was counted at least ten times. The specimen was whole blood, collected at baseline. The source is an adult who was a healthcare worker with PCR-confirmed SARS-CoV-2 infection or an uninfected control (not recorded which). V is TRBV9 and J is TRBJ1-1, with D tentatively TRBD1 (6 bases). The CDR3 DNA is TGTGCCAGCAGCGCAGGACAGCGGGGCACTGAAGCTTTCTTT. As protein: CASSAGQRGTEAFF.